Presented here are 24 T cell receptor beta chains from one specimen sequenced in a study of blood T cell repertoires in COVID-19. Sequencing was performed with immunoSEQ multiplex PCR; in TCRdb, only in-frame clones are kept and a portion is missing. This sample carries nearly 350,000 clones, 90% to 95% of them seen once, and the ten largest clones take less than 3.5%. Sequencing input: peripheral blood. These receptors all stem from a woman between 18 and 29 years old who had recovered from COVID-19.

The gene calls are TRBV5-5 and TRBJ2-7; 10 nucleotides match TRBD1. The CDR3 loop spans 14 amino acids. V dropped 4 bases and J dropped 2; count of bases not matched to a gene: 3. Germline V gene lookup returns CDR1 SGHKS and CDR2 YYEKEE (reference sequence). As DNA, the CDR3 is TGTGCCAGCAGCCAAGGACAGGGGGCCTACGAGCAGTACGTC. Translation gives CASSQGQGAYEQYV.

The V and J genes are TRBV5-3 and TRBJ2-2; D perhaps matches TRBD1 (6 bases). TRBV5-3 is given ORF status, its function remaining uncertain. Trimming shortened V by 0 bases and J by 4 bases, and 10 bases separated the two germline ends. The length of the CDR3 is 15 residues. The CDR3 loop is CARSLAGAGTGELFF. CDR3 DNA sequence: TGTGCCAGAAGCTTGGCAGGGGCCGGCACCGGGGAGCTGTTTTTT.

This clone was recorded only once. V and J are TRBV12-3 or TRBV12-4 and TRBJ1-5, with D possibly matching TRBD1 (6 bases). This CDR3 comprises 13 residues. V was shortened by 6 bases and J by 2 bases, with 8 bases between the two germline ends. CDR3: CASRGGGNQPQHF. The CDR3 region has the DNA TGTGCCAGCAGAGGGGGTGGCAATCAGCCCCAGCATTTT.

The V gene is TRBV7-2, the J gene TRBJ1-3; maybe TRBD1 (5 bases). The germline gives CDR1 SGHTA, CDR2 FQGNSA. This CDR3 is built from 15 residues. V was shortened by 2 bases and J by 0 bases, with 8 bases between the two germline ends. The CDR3 DNA sequence: TGTGCCAGCAGCTTAATTGACAGCTCTGGAAACACCATATATTTT. Its protein is CASSLIDSSGNTIYF.

The chain is built from TRBV3-1 (or the pseudogene TRBV3-2) and TRBJ2-1; perhaps TRBD1 as D (6 bases). The CDR3 runs 15 residues. Between the trimmed V and J ends, which lost 0 bases and 7 bases, there was a span of 13 bases. Germline V gene lookup returns CDR1 LGHDT and CDR2 YNNKEL (reference sequence). Here the CDR3 DNA reads TGTGCCAGCAGCCAAGATTTGGCTAGGGGGAATGAGCAGTTCTTC. This gives the protein CASSQDLARGNEQFF.

Note on this clone: Additional DNA sequences in this sample encode the identical CDR3. The V and J genes are TRBV6-2 or TRBV6-3 and TRBJ2-1; TRBD2 aligns across 11 bases. There are 15 residues in the CDR3. Germline lookup yields CDR1 MNHEY and CDR2 SVGEGT. V lost 0 bases and J lost 7; bases outside the gene matches: 2. The CDR3 DNA reads TGTGCCAGCAGTTACTCCACTAGCGGGAGTAATGAGCAGTTCTTC. Its protein is CASSYSTSGSNEQFF.

CDR3 coding DNA: TGTGCCAGCAGCCCGGATAGCGGTACCTATGGCTACACCTTC. Translated, it gives CASSPDSGTYGYTF. The V and J genes are TRBV5-4 and TRBJ1-2; no firm D call. Per the germline V gene, CDR1 is SGHNT and CDR2 is YYREEE (reference sequence). V gave up 4 bases and J gave up 4 bases, with 14 bases separating them. The CDR3 is 14 residues long.

This chain links TRBV18 with TRBJ1-1, with D unclear. The CDR3 runs to 12 residues. Trimming stripped 8 bases from V and 0 bases from J, with 7 bases between. Germline loops: CDR1 KGHSH, CDR2 LQKENI. The CDR3 DNA reads TGTGCCAGCGAGGGCCTGAACACTGAAGCTTTCTTT. Translated, it gives CASEGLNTEAFF.

The chain employs TRBV5-6 and TRBJ2-1; TRBD2 aligns across 7 bases. Trimming removed 3 bases from V and 7 bases from J; junction bases left unmatched: 7. This CDR3 spans 14 amino acids. The germline V gene has CDR1 SGHDT and CDR2 YYEEEE. The CDR3 nucleotides are TGTGCCAGCAGCTATGGGACTAAAGTAAATGAGCAGTTCTTC. Translation: CASSYGTKVNEQFF.

This clone appeared a few times. V and J are TRBV5-6 and TRBJ2-1, with 9 bases identical to TRBD2. CDR3 length equals 14 residues. CDR1 SGHDT and CDR2 YYEEEE come from the germline V gene. J gave up 9 bases and V 4 bases, and 8 bases lay outside the gene matches. The CDR3, as DNA: TGTGCCAGCAGCCCGGGACTAGCATCCGGTGAGCAGTTCTTC. This codes for CASSPGLASGEQFF.

The V gene is TRBV27, the J gene TRBJ2-3, with 8 bases lining up with TRBD2. The germline CDR1 and CDR2 sequences are MNHEY and SMNVEV (reference sequence). The CDR3 loop spans 18 amino acids. V was pared by 3 bases and J by 5 bases, with 16 bases of the junction left unmatched. The chain's CDR3 is CASSFLGFLSGSGDTQYF. The CDR3 DNA follows: TGTGCCAGCAGTTTTTTGGGCTTTTTGAGCGGGAGTGGAGATACGCAGTATTTT.

The chain carries TRBV18 and TRBJ1-5; 7 positions agree with TRBD1. Germline CDR1 KGHSH, CDR2 LQKENI. This CDR3 contains 16 residues. Germline trimming cut 4 bases from V and 8 bases from J; bases unmatched to any gene: 14. The CDR3 region has the DNA TGTGCCAGCTCACAAACAGGGGCAGCCAGTCGAAAGCCCCAGCATTTT. It specifies CASSQTGAASRKPQHF.

The chain recombines TRBV2 with TRBJ2-6; maybe TRBD2 (5 bases). Germline values: CDR1 SNHLY, CDR2 FYNNEI. This CDR3 comprises 15 residues. Trimming left V 4 bases short and J 2 bases short, with 9 bases between. CDR3 sequence: CASSVEGAGANVLTF. The CDR3 region has the DNA TGTGCCAGCAGTGTTGAGGGAGCTGGGGCCAACGTCCTGACTTTC.

The chain employs TRBV11-2 and TRBJ1-3; TRBD1 matches at 7 bases. The junction had 3 bases not matched to a gene; V was cut back by 0 bases and J by 7 bases. CDR3 length equals 14 residues. CDR1 and CDR2 (germline): SGHAT, FQNNGV. CDR3 protein: CASSLDRRGNTIYF. The CDR3 region has the DNA TGTGCCAGCAGCTTAGATCGCAGGGGGAACACCATATATTTT. Using reference TRBV11-2 and TRBJ1-3 for the parts outside the CDR3, the full variable domain is EAGVAQSPRYKIIEKRQSVAFWCNPISGHATLYWYQQILGQGPKLLIQFQNNGVVDDSQLPKDRFSAERLKGVDSTLKIQPAKLEDSAVYLCASSLDRRGNTIYFGEGSWLTVV.

This chain uses TRBV10-2 with TRBJ2-7; TRBD2 agrees at 9 bases. V lost 7 bases, J lost 0 bases, and 4 bases stayed unmatched. Per the germline V gene, CDR1 is WSHSY and CDR2 is SAAADI. The CDR3 runs to 14 residues. The CDR3: CASIDSGSSYEQYV. The CDR3 nucleotides are TGCGCCAGCATTGATAGCGGGAGCTCCTACGAGCAGTACGTC.

The chain is built from TRBV2 and TRBJ2-6; D gene unclear. Germline values: CDR1 SNHLY, CDR2 FYNNEI. The V end lost 5 bases, the J end lost 0 bases, and 11 bases lay between the germline ends. This CDR3 comprises 16 residues. In nucleotides, the CDR3 is TGTGCCAGCAGTTTCATCAGTATCTCTGGGGCCAACGTCCTGACTTTC. Its translation is CASSFISISGANVLTF. The whole variable domain, remainder taken from reference TRBV2 and TRBJ2-6, is EPEVTQTPSHQVTQMGQEVILRCVPISNHLYFYWYRQILGQKVEFLVSFYNNEISEKSEIFDDQFSVERPDGSNFTLKIRSTKLEDSAMYFCASSFISISGANVLTFGAGSRLTVL.

This rearrangement joins TRBV6-2 or TRBV6-3 to TRBJ1-5; maybe TRBD1 (5 bases). Trimming took off 4 bases at V and 5 bases at J, with 15 bases between the two ends. CDR1 MNHEY and CDR2 SVGEGT come from the germline V gene. The CDR3 runs to 15 residues. For the CDR3, the DNA is TGTGCCAGCAGTTCCCACCCCGACAGCTATCAGCCCCAGCATTTT. Amino acid sequence: CASSSHPDSYQPQHF.

The chain combines TRBV25-1 with TRBJ2-3; no clear D. The germline V and J ends were trimmed by 5 bases and 2 bases, with 8 bases remaining between them. The CDR3 is made up of 13 amino acids. Germline V gene lookup returns CDR1 MGHDK and CDR2 SYGVNS. The CDR3 reads CASSHHSTDTQYF. As DNA, the CDR3 is TGTGCCAGCAGTCACCACTCCACAGATACGCAGTATTTT.

The chain links TRBV6-5 to TRBJ1-3, with D hard to call. Between the trimmed V and J ends, which lost 3 bases and 2 bases, there was a span of 11 bases. Germline V CDR1 and CDR2: MNHEY, SVGAGI. The CDR3 is 15 residues long. The CDR3, as DNA: TGTGCCAGCAGTTATCGTGGAGGGACTGGAAACACCATATATTTT. Protein product: CASSYRGGTGNTIYF.

The V gene is TRBV5-6, the J gene TRBJ1-4, with 10 bases identical to TRBD1. Germline V lookup: CDR1 SGHDT, CDR2 YYEEEE. CDR3 length equals 15 residues. With 0 bases clipped from V and 6 bases from J, the junction kept 2 bases outside the gene matches. In nucleotides, the CDR3 is TGTGCCAGCAGCTTGGTGGACAGGGGGGATGAAAAACTGTTTTTT. Encoded protein: CASSLVDRGDEKLFF.

As DNA, the CDR3 is TGCAGCGTTTTATGGACAGGGCGAACTGAAGCTTTCTTT. This encodes CSVLWTGRTEAFF. The chain employs TRBV29-1 and TRBJ1-1; the match to TRBD1 covers 8 bases. In germline, CDR1 is SQVTM, CDR2 ANQGSEA. The CDR3 loop spans 13 amino acids. J lost 5 bases, V lost 5 bases, and 7 bases had no gene match.

This clone was seen a few times. The rearrangement joins TRBV28 to TRBJ1-3, with 11 bases aligning to TRBD1. CDR3 length: 20 residues. The V segment lost 5 bases and the J segment 1 base; nucleotides outside the gene matches: 16. Germline CDR1 MDHEN, CDR2 SYDVKM. CDR3 loop: CASSGYRDRGFIGSGNTIYF. CDR3 bases: TGTGCCAGCAGTGGTTACCGGGACAGGGGGTTCATAGGGTCTGGAAACACCATATATTTT. The full variable domain, completed using reference TRBV28 and TRBJ1-3, is DVKVTQSSRYLVKRTGEKVFLECVQDMDHENMFWYRQDPGLGLRLIYFSYDVKMKEKGDIPEGYSVSREKKERFSLILESASTNQTSMYLCASSGYRDRGFIGSGNTIYFGEGSWLTVV.

This sequence joins TRBV24-1 and TRBJ1-1; TRBD1 might be the D (5 bases). Germline CDR1 and CDR2: KGHDR and SFDVKD. V lost 8 bases to trimming and J lost 3 bases, with 15 bases between them. This CDR3 has 14 amino acids. The CDR3 bases are TGTGCCACCAAGGGGCAGGGCCGAGACACTGAAGCTTTCTTT. Its protein product is CATKGQGRDTEAFF.

The chain uses TRBV24-1 and TRBJ2-3; D ambiguous. The CDR3 has 15 amino acids. V gave up 2 bases and J gave up 3 bases, with 11 bases separating them. Germline V gives CDR1 KGHDR, CDR2 SFDVKD. DNA of the CDR3: TGTGCCACCAGTGATTCCGACCAGGTAACAGATACGCAGTATTTT. Its protein is CATSDSDQVTDTQYF.